These 14 T cell receptor beta chains were sequenced from one sample in a study of immune evolution from preneoplasia to lung adenocarcinoma. Generated by immunoSEQ multiplex PCR, the TCRdb table keeps only in-frame clones and is missing some. The sample consists of some 6,000 clones, 83% of them appearing once. Sequenced input: FFPE adjacent normal lung tissue. Every receptor here comes from a person between 65 and 79 years old with lung adenocarcinoma.

The table lists this clone with a count of one. CDR3 sequence: CASSRGTSGNYEQYF. CDR3 in DNA: TGCGCCAGCAGCCGGGGGACTAGCGGGAACTACGAGCAGTACTTC. This rearrangement joins TRBV4-1 to TRBJ2-7; 13 positions match TRBD2. J was trimmed by 3 bases and V by 4 bases; bases with no gene match: 3. Germline lookup yields CDR1 MGHRA and CDR2 YSYEKL. The CDR3 totals 15 residues.

The V gene is TRBV7-8, the J gene TRBJ1-5; the D is unclear. CDR3 length: 16 residues. Germline loops: CDR1 SGHVS, CDR2 FQNEAQ. V was clipped by 5 bases and J by 5 bases, with 19 bases between them. The CDR3 DNA sequence: TGTGCCAGCAGCGCCTGGGCCCCCCGAGGTGATCAGCCCCAGCATTTT. Its protein is CASSAWAPRGDQPQHF.

This clone appeared once. The rearrangement uses TRBV29-1 and TRBJ1-1; the D is unclear. Trimming cost V 4 bases and J 0 bases, with 3 bases left between them. CDR3 length: 11 amino acids. Germline loops: CDR1 SQVTM, CDR2 ANQGSEA. The CDR3 here is CSVGLNTEAFF. The CDR3 coding sequence is TGCAGCGTTGGGCTGAACACTGAAGCTTTCTTT.

This chain uses TRBV28 with TRBJ2-7, with D tentatively TRBD2 (5 bases). Germline V gene data show CDR1 as MDHEN and CDR2 as SYDVKM. The CDR3 sequence is 12 residues long. Trimming stripped 9 bases from V and 6 bases from J, with 15 bases between. In nucleotides, the CDR3 is TGTGCCAGTATGATAACTCGGGGCGAGCAGTACTTC. It is translated as CASMITRGEQYF.

The gene calls are TRBV6-5 and TRBJ2-7; 7 nucleotides match TRBD2. After removal of 5 bases from V and 4 bases from J, the junction contained 5 bases not matched to a gene. CDR3 size: 13 residues. CDR1 is MNHEY, CDR2 SVGAGI, per germline. The CDR3 bases are TGTGCCAGCAGTACGACTAGCAGATACGAGCAGTACTTC. It translates to CASSTTSRYEQYF.

The chain carries TRBV9 and TRBJ2-4; perhaps TRBD2 as D (6 bases). In germline, CDR1 is SGDLS, CDR2 YYNGEE. The length of the CDR3 is 15 residues. Trimming removed 4 bases from V and 8 bases from J, with 19 bases in between. The CDR3 protein is CASSSGTSLEDIQYF. The DNA of the CDR3 is TGTGCCAGCAGCTCAGGGACTTCTCTGGAGGACATTCAGTACTTC. Variable domain in full (rest from reference TRBV9 and TRBJ2-4): DSGVTQTPKHLITATGQRVTLRCSPRSGDLSVYWYQQSLDQGLQFLIQYYNGEERAKGNILERFSAQQFPDLHSELNLSSLELGDSALYFCASSSGTSLEDIQYFGAGTRLSVL.

The genes are TRBV6-5 and TRBJ2-3; 10 bases line up with TRBD2. CDR1 MNHEY and CDR2 SVGAGI come from the germline V gene. Trimming at V came to 6 bases and at J to 2 bases, leaving 2 bases not matched to a gene. The CDR3 runs 14 residues. This CDR3 reads CASRSGRATDTQYF. Here the CDR3 DNA reads TGTGCCAGCAGAAGCGGGAGGGCCACAGATACGCAGTATTTT.

This clone was detected once. The chain recombines TRBV6-5 with TRBJ2-7; unclear D gene. V lost 7 bases to trimming and J lost 3 bases, with 19 bases between them. Per the germline V gene, CDR1 is MNHEY and CDR2 is SVGAGI. The CDR3 covers 15 residues. The CDR3 reads CASKKDRDPSYEQYF. Written as DNA, the CDR3 is TGTGCCAGCAAAAAGGATAGAGACCCGAGCTACGAGCAGTACTTC.

CDR3 in amino acids: CASRQTGARGQPQHF. The CDR3 coding sequence is TGTGCCAGCAGGCAAACAGGTGCACGGGGTCAGCCCCAGCATTTT. V and J are TRBV27 and TRBJ1-5; maybe TRBD1 (5 bases). V was shortened by 6 bases and J by 6 bases, with 18 bases between the two germline ends. In germline, CDR1 is MNHEY, CDR2 SMNVEV (reference sequence). The CDR3 has 15 residues.

The rearrangement joins TRBV7-6 to TRBJ2-5, with 8 nucleotides matching TRBD1. V shed 5 bases, J shed 7 bases, and the junction held 3 bases outside the gene matches. This CDR3 is built from 12 residues. The V gene's germline CDR1 is SGHVS and CDR2 FNYEAQ. The DNA of the CDR3 is TGTGCCAGCAGCACGGACAGGGTGACCCAGTACTTC. Amino acid sequence: CASSTDRVTQYF.

The rearrangement links TRBV5-6 to TRBJ1-1; TRBD1 is a possible D gene (5 bases). The CDR3 is 14 amino acids. The germline gives CDR1 SGHDT, CDR2 YYEEEE. The V gene lost 0 bases and the J gene lost 4 bases, with 10 bases spanning the gap. CDR3 sequence (DNA): TGTGCCAGCAGCTTGGGACCCCAGGGCACTGAAGCTTTCTTT. Encoded protein: CASSLGPQGTEAFF.

The chain has TRBV5-1 and TRBJ2-1; 9 bases line up with TRBD1. With 1 base clipped from V and 8 bases from J, the junction kept 10 bases outside the gene matches. CDR1 and CDR2 from the germline V gene are SGHRS and YFSETQ. There are 16 residues in the CDR3. The DNA of the CDR3 is TGCGCCAGCAGCTTGATATCCGGACAGGGGATCGATGAGCAGTTCTTC. Translated: CASSLISGQGIDEQFF.

The chain employs TRBV28 and TRBJ1-5; 9 nucleotides line up with TRBD1. CDR1 MDHEN and CDR2 SYDVKM come from the germline V gene. CDR3 length: 14 residues. J was trimmed by 6 bases and V by 6 bases; bases with no gene match: 6. The CDR3 reads CASRGQGLSQPQHF. The CDR3 DNA reads TGTGCCAGCAGGGGACAGGGCTTAAGTCAGCCCCAGCATTTT.

The chain has TRBV10-1 and TRBJ2-3; no clear D. The CDR3 loop spans 12 amino acids. Trimming removed 5 bases at V and 6 bases at J, with 9 bases between. Germline V gene lookup returns CDR1 WNHNN and CDR2 SYGVQD (reference sequence). CDR3 DNA: TGCGCCAGCAGTCGTACACGGGATACGCAGTATTTT. This translates into CASSRTRDTQYF.